This T cell receptor (beta chain) is from a study of cytomegalovirus exposure and HLA in healthy donors. Findings and limits, study-wide: It was likely that a cluster of highly shared sequence variants was a sequencing artifact. Among TCR beta chains, those listed as cytomegalovirus-associated numbered approximately 150. A later analysis linked a missense DCLRE1C variant to TCR beta V- and J-gene trimming.

As concerns this clone: The antigen remains unidentified.

60 Vbeta and 13 Jbeta primers were used in PCR. Profiling relied on immunoSEQ multiplex PCR, and the TCRdb table lists in-frame clones only, not all of them. The data contain some 130,000 clones, 70% to 80% of them singletons. This receptor was identified in a man aged 18 to 30 in good health and CMV-seronegative. The specimen sequenced was PBMCs.

For the CDR3, the DNA is TGTGCCAGCAGCTTGGTCCCGTACGAGCAGTACTTC. It translates to CASSLVPYEQYF. The gene calls are TRBV5-4 and TRBJ2-7; D not resolved. Germline V CDR1 and CDR2: SGHNT, YYREEE (reference sequence). The CDR3 length is 12 residues. V lost 0 bases and J 4 bases, leaving 5 bases between the germline ends.